The clone carrying this TCR beta chain was found a few times. One junction end does not reproduce the germline sequence, and a read error may be involved. The data were obtained in a study of metastatic and nonmetastatic thyroid tumors. TCRdb reprocessed the PCR reads using MiXCR. The table lists tens of thousands of clones, 20% to 25% of them singletons, with roughly 4.4% in the top ten. Before thyroid surgery, none of the patients had received any treatment. The CDR3 loop spans 17 amino acids. Material for sequencing was adjacent normal tissue. The gene calls are TRBV12-3 or TRBV12-4 and TRBJ2-6; 9 bases match TRBD1. The TCR sequence derives from a female donor with papillary thyroid cancer or a benign thyroid nodule (not recorded which). Some clones in this sample may be carry-over from other donors' samples. This chain's CDR3 is CASRRGQGRPGANVVTF. CDR3 nucleotides: TGTGCCAGCAGACGAGGACAGGGGAGACCTGGGGCCAACGTCGTGACTTTC.